Shown below are 24 T cell receptor beta chains from a single sample sequenced in a study of blood T cell repertoires in COVID-19 (dated by TCRdb to the early 2020s). Libraries were built with the immunoSEQ multiplex PCR assay. This immuneACCESS table, as held by TCRdb, lists in-frame sequences with V and J called but not all clones. Of the missing ones, under half trace to an unresolved V gene in checked studies; the others have no known cause. The sample includes tens of thousands of clones, with around 80% observed a single time. Roughly 42% of the sample belongs to the ten largest clones. Sequenced sample: peripheral blood. These TCRs come from a woman older than 75 with acute or convalescent COVID-19.

V gene TRBV9 combines with J gene TRBJ1-2, with D perhaps TRBD1 (6 bases). In germline, CDR1 is SGDLS, CDR2 YYNGEE. The CDR3 is made up of 14 amino acids. Trimming removed 0 bases from V and 14 bases from J, with 20 bases in between. The CDR3 bases are TGTGCCAGCAGCGTAGATCCCGGGACACCTTCAGGAACCTTC. Its protein is CASSVDPGTPSGTF.

The chain combines TRBV5-1 with TRBJ2-1, with 8 positions matching TRBD2. The germline V gene encodes CDR1 SGHRS and CDR2 YFSETQ. CDR3 length: 19 amino acids. V was pared by 1 base and J by 2 bases, with 14 bases of the junction left unmatched. The CDR3 region is CASSLRPRGNSGTYNEQFF. The CDR3 bases are TGCGCCAGCAGCTTGCGACCCCGAGGAAATAGCGGGACCTACAATGAGCAGTTCTTC.

The chain is built from TRBV6-2 or TRBV6-3 and TRBJ1-5, with 9 bases fitting TRBD1. Trimming removed 3 bases from V and 7 bases from J; junction bases left unmatched: 7. Per the germline V gene, CDR1 is MNHEY and CDR2 is SVGEGT. CDR3 length: 15 amino acids. CDR3 coding DNA: TGTGCCAGCAGTTATCATACAGGGGGCGGGCAGCCCCAGCATTTT. Translating it yields CASSYHTGGGQPQHF.

The CDR3 DNA sequence: TGTGCCAGCAGCGCCCGGGACAGGGAAGCGGGGGCCAGGACCGGGGAGCTGTTTTTT. It translates to CASSARDREAGARTGELFF. The rearrangement joins TRBV7-2 to TRBJ2-2; the D gene is possibly TRBD1 (9 bases). Trimming left V 5 bases short and J 5 bases short, with 27 bases between. Germline values: CDR1 SGHTA, CDR2 FQGNSA. This CDR3 spans 19 amino acids.

CDR3 nucleotide sequence: TGTGCCAGCAGCCTCAGGGGAGCGGGGGAAGGGACCCAGTACTTC. Residues: CASSLRGAGEGTQYF. V usage is TRBV3-1 (or the pseudogene TRBV3-2) and J usage is TRBJ2-5; 8 nucleotides match TRBD2. Germline CDR1 and CDR2: LGHDT and YNNKEL (reference sequence). V lost 4 bases to trimming and J lost 7 bases; unmatched junction nucleotides: 11. CDR3 length: 15 amino acids.

Within the sample, this clone is medium-sized. The V call is TRBV6-4, the J call TRBJ2-1; 7 nucleotides align to TRBD2. The germline gives CDR1 MRHNA, CDR2 SNTAGT. This CDR3 is built from 14 residues. V lost 1 base, J lost 5 bases, and 2 bases stayed unmatched. CDR3 in DNA: TGTGCCAGCAGTGACTACGCGGGAGACAATGAGCAGTTCTTC. Translating gives CASSDYAGDNEQFF.

This clone was detected once. V is TRBV5-5 and J is TRBJ2-1; 9 nucleotides agree with TRBD2. The CDR3 runs to 15 residues. CDR1 and CDR2 from the germline V gene are SGHKS and YYEKEE (reference sequence). Trimming removed 4 bases from V and 8 bases from J; junction bases left unmatched: 10. The CDR3 DNA follows: TGTGCCAGCAGCCCTCGCGTAGCGGGAGCTCATGAGCAGTTCTTC. It yields the protein CASSPRVAGAHEQFF.

The chain employs TRBV11-2 and TRBJ2-2; 10 bases agree with TRBD2. There are 17 residues in the CDR3. Germline values: CDR1 SGHAT, CDR2 FQNNGV. The ends lost 5 bases at V and 9 bases at J; junction bases unmatched: 15. This CDR3 reads CASSLRTSGPRGWELFF. CDR3 DNA sequence: TGTGCCAGCAGCCTTAGGACTAGCGGTCCTAGGGGTTGGGAGCTGTTTTTT.

This rearrangement joins TRBV30 to TRBJ2-2; TRBD2 aligns across 8 bases. Per germline, CDR1 GTSNPN and CDR2 SVGIG (reference sequence). After removal of 0 bases from V and 6 bases from J, the junction contained 6 bases not matched to a gene. The CDR3 covers 15 residues. This chain's CDR3 is CAWSVAGRAAGELFF. Written as DNA, the CDR3 is TGTGCCTGGAGTGTAGCCGGGAGGGCGGCCGGGGAGCTGTTTTTT. The variable domain in full, completed from reference TRBV30 and TRBJ2-2, reads SQTIHQWPATLVQPVGSPLSLECTVEGTSNPNLYWYRQAAGRGLQLLFYSVGIGQISSEVPQNLSASRPQDRQFILSSKKLLLSDSGFYLCAWSVAGRAAGELFFGEGSRLTVL.

The rearrangement joins TRBV3-1 (or the pseudogene TRBV3-2) to TRBJ2-3; 10 positions agree with TRBD2. Germline-derived CDR1 and CDR2 are LGHDT and YNNKEL (reference sequence). Unmatched junction bases numbered 4, after V lost 1 base and J lost 0 bases. The CDR3 has 17 residues. In nucleotides, the CDR3 is TGTGCCAGCAGCCAAGTAAGCGGGGGGGCTAGCACAGATACGCAGTATTTT. Its protein is CASSQVSGGASTDTQYF.

The chain recombines TRBV29-1 with TRBJ1-4; the match to TRBD1 covers 7 bases. The CDR3 covers 13 residues. Per germline, CDR1 SQVTM and CDR2 ANQGSEA. V was clipped by 4 bases and J by 5 bases; unmatched bases: 4. The CDR3 bases are TGCAGCGTTGGGGACAGCCCGAATGAAAAACTGTTTTTT. Translation gives CSVGDSPNEKLFF.

The chain employs TRBV2 and TRBJ1-3, with TRBD1 matching over 9 bases. This CDR3 spans 17 amino acids. Germline V gene data show CDR1 as SNHLY and CDR2 as FYNNEI. Germline trimming cut 0 bases from V and 2 bases from J; bases unmatched to any gene: 5. The CDR3 bases are TGTGCCAGCAGTGAAGCGGGACAGGGAATAACTGGAAACACCATATATTTT. It encodes CASSEAGQGITGNTIYF.

The V and J genes are TRBV6-2 or TRBV6-3 and TRBJ1-2; D is ambiguous. The germline gives CDR1 MNHEY, CDR2 SVGEGT. This CDR3 is built from 13 residues. V lost 2 bases to trimming and J lost 2 bases, with 6 bases between them. CDR3 protein: CASSYDGNYGYTF. In nucleotides, the CDR3 is TGTGCCAGCAGTTACGACGGGAACTATGGCTACACCTTC.

The chain joins TRBV6-5 to TRBJ2-1; 7 bases align to TRBD1. CDR3 size: 15 residues. V gave up 5 bases and J gave up 10 bases; unmatched junction bases: 14. Germline V gene data show CDR1 as MNHEY and CDR2 as SVGAGI. The CDR3 DNA follows: TGTGCCAGCAGTCCCACCGGCGACAGGGCTCGGGAGCAGTTCTTC. Translated: CASSPTGDRAREQFF.

This clone has only a few counts. The V call is TRBV3-1 (or the pseudogene TRBV3-2), the J call TRBJ2-5; D is unclear. The CDR3 loop spans 12 amino acids. Trimming left V 4 bases short and J 5 bases short, with 8 bases between. CDR1 and CDR2 (germline): LGHDT, YNNKEL (reference sequence). DNA of the CDR3: TGTGCCAGCAGCCCGTCTCAGGAGACCCAGTACTTC. This codes for CASSPSQETQYF.

The chain combines TRBV6-5 with TRBJ2-7; 7 nucleotides line up with TRBD2. From germline, CDR1 is MNHEY and CDR2 SVGAGI. Trimming cost V 10 bases and J 6 bases; bases outside gene matches: 12. This CDR3 has 13 amino acids. The CDR3 DNA sequence: TGTGCCACAACGGCCCCCGGGGGGATCGAGCAGTACTTC. Amino acid sequence: CATTAPGGIEQYF.

This rearrangement joins TRBV3-1 (or the pseudogene TRBV3-2) to TRBJ2-5; 7 bases align to TRBD2. The germline gives CDR1 LGHDT, CDR2 YNNKEL (reference sequence). After removal of 1 base from V and 5 bases from J, the junction contained 4 bases not matched to a gene. The CDR3 extends over 14 amino acids. CDR3 sequence reads: CASSQAGRAETQYF. CDR3 bases: TGTGCCAGCAGCCAAGCGGGGAGGGCCGAGACCCAGTACTTC.

The chain carries TRBV15 and TRBJ2-7; D ambiguous. The germline V gene has CDR1 LNHNV and CDR2 YYDKDF (reference sequence). CDR3 length: 14 residues. Trimming removed 5 bases from V and 3 bases from J, with 14 bases in between. CDR3 sequence (DNA): TGTGCCACCAGCGCTGACGCCGGGTACTACGAGCAGTACTTC. Its protein product is CATSADAGYYEQYF.

This clone was seen more than once but under ten times. The V gene is TRBV9, the J gene TRBJ2-3, with D hard to call. The germline gives CDR1 SGDLS, CDR2 YYNGEE. This CDR3 is built from 16 residues. The V and J ends lost 0 bases and 3 bases respectively, with 14 bases between them. CDR3 coding DNA: TGTGCCAGCAGCGTAGTATCCAACCCCGGGACAGATACGCAGTATTTT. Protein: CASSVVSNPGTDTQYF.

This chain joins TRBV7-2 and TRBJ2-6; D is undetermined. This CDR3 region has 16 residues. V was cut by 1 base and J by 0 bases, with 7 bases left in between. Germline CDR1 and CDR2: SGHTA and FQGNSA. CDR3 sequence: CASSLVKFSGANVLTF. DNA for the CDR3: TGTGCCAGCAGCTTAGTAAAATTCTCTGGGGCCAACGTCCTGACTTTC.

This clone was counted between two and nine times. The gene calls are TRBV7-3 and TRBJ1-1, with no clear D. This CDR3 has 14 amino acids. Germline CDR1 SGHTA, CDR2 FQGTGA. V dropped 4 bases and J dropped 4 bases, with 13 bases sitting between them. CDR3: CASSSLRGSTEAFF. In DNA form, the CDR3 reads TGTGCCAGCAGCTCGCTCCGCGGCAGCACTGAAGCTTTCTTT. The whole variable domain, filled in from reference TRBV7-3 and TRBJ1-1, reads GAGVSQTPSNKVTEKGKYVELRCDPISGHTALYWYRQSLGQGPEFLIYFQGTGAADDSGLPNDRFFAVRPEGSVSTLKIQRTERGDSAVYLCASSSLRGSTEAFFGQGTRLTVV.

This chain uses TRBV9 with TRBJ1-1; 8 bases fit TRBD1. Trimming cost V 0 bases and J 4 bases; bases outside gene matches: 5. The CDR3 sequence is 15 residues long. Germline lookup yields CDR1 SGDLS and CDR2 YYNGEE. CDR3 nucleotide sequence: TGTGCCAGCAGCGTAGAGACAGGGGTTGTCACTGAAGCTTTCTTT. The encoded protein is CASSVETGVVTEAFF.

The gene calls are TRBV5-1 and TRBJ2-7, with 7 bases fitting TRBD2. After removal of 7 bases from V and 0 bases from J, the junction contained 13 bases not matched to a gene. This CDR3 has 16 amino acids. Germline-derived CDR1 and CDR2 are SGHRS and YFSETQ. The chain's CDR3 is CASGNSPGGSSYEQYF. The DNA of the CDR3 is TGCGCCAGCGGAAATTCGCCGGGGGGAAGCTCCTACGAGCAGTACTTC. Based on the CDR3 plus reference TRBV5-1 and TRBJ2-7, the full variable domain is KAGVTQTPRYLIKTRGQQVTLSCSPISGHRSVSWYQQTPGQGLQFLFEYFSETQRNKGNFPGRFSGRQFSNSRSEMNVSTLELGDSALYLCASGNSPGGSSYEQYFGPGTRLTVT.

The V gene is TRBV5-1, the J gene TRBJ2-7, with D perhaps matching TRBD2 (5 bases). Germline CDR1 is SGHRS and CDR2 is YFSETQ. V was cut by 0 bases and J by 3 bases, with 13 bases left in between. The CDR3 is 15 residues long. CDR3 nucleotides: TGCGCCAGCAGCTTGGACGGGGTTCCTGGCTACGAGCAGTACTTC. Protein: CASSLDGVPGYEQYF.